The 18 T cell receptor beta chains below were found in one sample sequenced in a study of blood T cell repertoires in COVID-19. TCRdb's table, derived via immunoSEQ multiplex PCR, lists solely in-frame clones and lacks some. The sample consists of roughly 180,000 clones, over 80% of them appearing once. Sample: PBMCs or T cells enriched from blood (not recorded which). The source is a woman between 45 and 60 years old who had recovered from COVID-19.

The chain recombines TRBV11-2 with TRBJ1-4, with a possible D match to TRBD1 (5 bases). CDR3 length: 16 residues. Trimming pared 3 bases from V and 3 bases from J, leaving 14 bases between. CDR1 is SGHAT and CDR2 is FQNNGV in the germline V gene. The CDR3 nucleotides are TGTGCCAGCAGCTTGATGAGGGGAGGATCTAATGAAAAACTGTTTTTT. It codes for CASSLMRGGSNEKLFF.

This chain connects TRBV13 to TRBJ2-7; the match to TRBD1 covers 7 bases. CDR1 PRHDT and CDR2 FYEKMQ come from the germline V gene (reference sequence). This CDR3 has 13 amino acids. V lost 5 bases to trimming and J lost 3 bases; unmatched junction nucleotides: 4. The DNA for the CDR3 is TGTGCCAGCAGCCCTCGACAGGGCTACGAGCAGTACGTC. It translates to CASSPRQGYEQYV.

The rearrangement joins TRBV30 to TRBJ1-5; 10 bases match TRBD1. This CDR3 is built from 13 residues. The germline V gene encodes CDR1 GTSNPN and CDR2 SVGIG (reference sequence). Trimming removed 5 bases from V and 4 bases from J; junction bases left unmatched: 2. The CDR3 DNA reads as TGTGCCTGGGACAGGGGGCCTAATCAGCCCCAGCATTTT. It translates to CAWDRGPNQPQHF.

This chain links TRBV11-2 with TRBJ1-1, with unresolved D. The CDR3 totals 13 residues. Germline V gives CDR1 SGHAT, CDR2 FQNNGV. V was cut by 1 base and J by 4 bases, with 7 bases left in between. CDR3: CASSLVSGTEAFF. CDR3 nucleotides: TGTGCCAGCAGCTTAGTTTCGGGCACTGAAGCTTTCTTT. Full variable domain (rest looked up from reference TRBV11-2 and TRBJ1-1): EAGVAQSPRYKIIEKRQSVAFWCNPISGHATLYWYQQILGQGPKLLIQFQNNGVVDDSQLPKDRFSAERLKGVDSTLKIQPAKLEDSAVYLCASSLVSGTEAFFGQGTRLTVV.

The J gene is TRBJ2-3, the V gene TRBV3-1 (or the pseudogene TRBV3-2), with D possibly matching TRBD1 (6 bases). The V gene's germline CDR1 is LGHDT and CDR2 YNNKEL (reference sequence). The CDR3 contains 17 residues. V was clipped by 2 bases and J by 0 bases, with 15 bases between them. CDR3 sequence reads: CASSQPQGSSSTDTQYF. The CDR3 region has the DNA TGTGCCAGCAGCCAACCCCAGGGGAGTTCTAGCACAGATACGCAGTATTTT.

The chain carries TRBV7-9 and TRBJ2-1; 9 bases map to TRBD2. After removal of 4 bases from V and 4 bases from J, the junction contained 8 bases not matched to a gene. The CDR3 contains 16 residues. Germline V CDR1 and CDR2: SEHNR, FQNEAQ (reference sequence). For the CDR3, the DNA is TGTGCCAGCAGCTCCCGGGGTAGCGGGGGATACAATGAGCAGTTCTTC. Residues: CASSSRGSGGYNEQFF.

The CDR3 DNA reads as TGTGCCAGCAGCCGCAATCTAGCGCGGGATGAGCAGTTCTTC. Translated, it gives CASSRNLARDEQFF. V and J are TRBV3-1 (or the pseudogene TRBV3-2) and TRBJ2-1; possible D gene TRBD2, 6 bases. The CDR3 length is 14 residues. Germline V lookup: CDR1 LGHDT, CDR2 YNNKEL (reference sequence). Trimming left V 4 bases short and J 8 bases short, with 15 bases between.

This chain links TRBV19 with TRBJ1-4, with TRBD1 identical over 7 bases. The V gene end was trimmed by 1 base and the J gene end by 8 bases; junction bases not matched to a gene: 7. Germline CDR1 LNHDA, CDR2 SQIVND (reference sequence). The CDR3 length is 15 residues. The CDR3 protein is CASSIVRGSREKLFF. For the CDR3, the DNA is TGTGCCAGTAGTATAGTCAGGGGGAGCAGGGAAAAACTGTTTTTT.

This sequence joins TRBV19 and TRBJ1-4; TRBD1 is a possible D gene (5 bases). Trimming pared 7 bases from V and 7 bases from J, leaving 25 bases between. This CDR3 contains 17 residues. CDR1 and CDR2 (germline): LNHDA, SQIVND (reference sequence). CDR3 amino acids: CASIAGGRFQGGEKLFF. CDR3 coding DNA: TGTGCCAGTATTGCCGGCGGTCGATTCCAGGGTGGTGAAAAACTGTTTTTT. Drawing the rest from reference TRBV19 and TRBJ1-4, the complete variable domain is DGGITQSPKYLFRKEGQNVTLSCEQNLNHDAMYWYRQDPGQGLRLIYYSQIVNDFQKGDIAEGYSVSREKKESFPLTVTSAQKNPTAFYLCASIAGGRFQGGEKLFFGSGTQLSVL.

The V gene is TRBV4-2, the J gene TRBJ1-1; no firm D call. CDR1 is LGHNA and CDR2 is YNFKEQ in the germline V gene. The V end was cut by 0 bases, the J end by 10 bases, with 12 bases between. The CDR3 covers 13 residues. The CDR3 reads CASSQDVSPGAFF. In DNA form, the CDR3 reads TGTGCCAGCAGCCAAGATGTGTCCCCGGGAGCTTTCTTT.

A remark on this clone: In the same sample, other DNA sequences code for this CDR3. The chain is built from TRBV19 and TRBJ1-5; tentative D call: TRBD1 (5 bases). The CDR3 is 13 amino acids. V shed 3 bases and J shed 7 bases, with 10 bases lying between them. CDR1 and CDR2 from the germline V gene are LNHDA and SQIVND (reference sequence). CDR3 in DNA: TGTGCCAGTAGTATTCAGGGATGGCAGCCCCAGCATTTT. Translated, it gives CASSIQGWQPQHF.

The gene calls are TRBV7-8 and TRBJ2-1, with D possibly TRBD2 on 6 matching bases. V was shortened by 3 bases and J by 7 bases, with 10 bases between the two germline ends. This CDR3 region has 13 residues. Looked up from germline, CDR1 is SGHVS and CDR2 is FQNEAQ. In DNA, the CDR3 is TGTGCCAGCAGCTTCGGGGGACTTAATGAGCAGTTCTTC. Encoded protein: CASSFGGLNEQFF.

The chain recombines TRBV6-5 with TRBJ1-1; 7 positions match TRBD1. The CDR3 runs to 14 residues. Germline CDR1 and CDR2: MNHEY and SVGAGI. Trimming at V came to 6 bases and at J to 3 bases, leaving 7 bases not matched to a gene. CDR3 residues: CASRTGSFDTEAFF. As DNA, the CDR3 is TGTGCCAGCAGGACAGGGAGTTTTGACACTGAAGCTTTCTTT.

The chain has TRBV2 and TRBJ1-3, with D perhaps TRBD1 (6 bases). Trimming cost V 4 bases and J 5 bases, with 15 bases left between them. The CDR3 runs 15 residues. Germline CDR1 SNHLY, CDR2 FYNNEI. The CDR3 loop reads CASSAQGLGRNTIYF. The CDR3 region has the DNA TGTGCCAGCAGTGCACAGGGTTTGGGGAGAAACACCATATATTTT. Full variable domain (outside the CDR3, taken from reference TRBV2 and TRBJ1-3): EPEVTQTPSHQVTQMGQEVILRCVPISNHLYFYWYRQILGQKVEFLVSFYNNEISEKSEIFDDQFSVERPDGSNFTLKIRSTKLEDSAMYFCASSAQGLGRNTIYFGEGSWLTVV.

This clone was detected only a few times. The chain recombines TRBV5-1 with TRBJ1-2, with TRBD1 as a possible D gene (5 bases). CDR1 is SGHRS, CDR2 YFSETQ, per germline. The CDR3 has 15 residues. The germline V and J ends were trimmed by 4 bases and 3 bases, with 16 bases remaining between them. CDR3 loop: CASSQMSGGDYGYTF. CDR3 sequence (DNA): TGCGCCAGCAGCCAGATGTCCGGGGGAGACTATGGCTACACCTTC.

The genes are TRBV3-1 (or the pseudogene TRBV3-2) and TRBJ2-5; 12 bases agree with TRBD2. The CDR3 has 23 amino acids. The germline V gene encodes CDR1 LGHDT and CDR2 YNNKEL (reference sequence). V trimming: 0 bases; J trimming: 0 bases; junction bases outside the gene matches: 20. This CDR3 is CASSQDQGGSSGRGSEYQETQYF. The CDR3 coding sequence is TGTGCCAGCAGCCAAGATCAAGGGGGATCTAGCGGGAGGGGTTCGGAGTACCAAGAGACCCAGTACTTC.

This sequence joins TRBV27 and TRBJ1-1, with D maybe TRBD1 (6 bases). The CDR3 has 14 amino acids. The germline V gene encodes CDR1 MNHEY and CDR2 SMNVEV (reference sequence). V gave up 5 bases and J gave up 0 bases, with 10 bases separating them. The CDR3 is CASSLQGVNTEAFF. CDR3 sequence (DNA): TGTGCCAGCAGTCTACAGGGAGTGAACACTGAAGCTTTCTTT.

The chain recombines TRBV19 with TRBJ2-1; TRBD1 matches at 7 bases. The germline CDR1 and CDR2 sequences are LNHDA and SQIVND (reference sequence). The V segment lost 3 bases and the J segment 4 bases; nucleotides outside the gene matches: 12. The length of the CDR3 is 17 residues. The CDR3 bases are TGTGCCAGTAGTATCGGGGTGGGAGACAGGGCGTACAATGAGCAGTTCTTC. As protein: CASSIGVGDRAYNEQFF.